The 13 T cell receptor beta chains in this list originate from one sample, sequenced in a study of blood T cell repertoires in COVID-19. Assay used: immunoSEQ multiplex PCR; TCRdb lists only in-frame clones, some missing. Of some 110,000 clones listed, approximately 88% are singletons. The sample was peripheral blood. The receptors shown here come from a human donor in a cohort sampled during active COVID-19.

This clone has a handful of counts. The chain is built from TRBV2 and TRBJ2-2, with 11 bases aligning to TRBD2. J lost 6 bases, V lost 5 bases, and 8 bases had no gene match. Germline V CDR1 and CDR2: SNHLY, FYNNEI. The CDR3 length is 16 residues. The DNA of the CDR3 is TGTGCCAGCAGTAAAACTCTTAGCGGGAGGGCCGGGGAGCTGTTTTTT. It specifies CASSKTLSGRAGELFF.

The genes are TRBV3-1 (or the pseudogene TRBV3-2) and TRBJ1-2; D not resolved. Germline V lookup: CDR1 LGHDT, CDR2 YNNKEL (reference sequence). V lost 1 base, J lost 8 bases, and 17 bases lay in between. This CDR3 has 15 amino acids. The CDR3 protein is CASSQVVGGTGGYTF. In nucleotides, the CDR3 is TGTGCCAGCAGCCAAGTTGTGGGTGGAACCGGGGGCTACACCTTC.

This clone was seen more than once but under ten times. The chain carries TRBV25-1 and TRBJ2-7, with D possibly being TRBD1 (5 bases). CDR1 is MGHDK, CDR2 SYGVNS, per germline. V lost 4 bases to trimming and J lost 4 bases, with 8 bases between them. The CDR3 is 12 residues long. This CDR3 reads CASSVNRYEQYF. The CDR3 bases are TGTGCCAGCAGTGTTAACAGGTACGAGCAGTACTTC.

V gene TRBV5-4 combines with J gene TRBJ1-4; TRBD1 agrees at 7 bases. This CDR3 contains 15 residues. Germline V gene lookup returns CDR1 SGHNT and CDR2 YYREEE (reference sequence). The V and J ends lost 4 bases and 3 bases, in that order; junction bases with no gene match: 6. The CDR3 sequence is CASSPGTAPNEKLFF. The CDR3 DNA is TGTGCCAGCAGCCCCGGGACAGCACCTAATGAAAAACTGTTTTTT.

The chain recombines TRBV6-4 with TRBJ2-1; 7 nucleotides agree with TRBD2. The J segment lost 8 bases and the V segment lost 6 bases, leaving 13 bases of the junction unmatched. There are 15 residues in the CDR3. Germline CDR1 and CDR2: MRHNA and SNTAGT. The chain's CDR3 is CASSHPGGSLDEQFF. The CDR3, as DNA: TGTGCCAGCAGCCACCCTGGCGGGAGTCTCGATGAGCAGTTCTTC.

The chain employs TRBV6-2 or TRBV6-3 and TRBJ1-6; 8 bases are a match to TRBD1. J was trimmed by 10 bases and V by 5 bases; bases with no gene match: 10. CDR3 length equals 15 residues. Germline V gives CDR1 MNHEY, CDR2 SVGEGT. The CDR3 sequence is CASSAEGQGISPLHF. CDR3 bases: TGTGCCAGCAGTGCTGAAGGACAGGGTATATCACCCCTCCACTTT.

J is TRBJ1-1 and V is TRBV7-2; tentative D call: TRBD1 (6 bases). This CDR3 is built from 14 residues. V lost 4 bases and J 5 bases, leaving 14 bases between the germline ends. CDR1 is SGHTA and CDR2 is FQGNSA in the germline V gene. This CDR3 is CASSSGLQGTEAFF. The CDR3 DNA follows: TGTGCCAGCAGCTCGGGTCTTCAGGGGACTGAAGCTTTCTTT.

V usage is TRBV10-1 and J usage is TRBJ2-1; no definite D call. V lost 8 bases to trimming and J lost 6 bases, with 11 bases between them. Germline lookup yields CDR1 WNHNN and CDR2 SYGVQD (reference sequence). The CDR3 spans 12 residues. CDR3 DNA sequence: TGCGCCAGCCACTGTCGGGTCAATGAGCAGTTCTTC. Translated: CASHCRVNEQFF.

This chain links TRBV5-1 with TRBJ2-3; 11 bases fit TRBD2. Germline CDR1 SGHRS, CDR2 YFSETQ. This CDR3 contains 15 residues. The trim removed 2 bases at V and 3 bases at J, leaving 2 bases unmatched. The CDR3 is CASSFSGGATDTQYF. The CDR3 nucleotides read TGCGCCAGCAGCTTTAGCGGGGGGGCGACAGATACGCAGTATTTT.

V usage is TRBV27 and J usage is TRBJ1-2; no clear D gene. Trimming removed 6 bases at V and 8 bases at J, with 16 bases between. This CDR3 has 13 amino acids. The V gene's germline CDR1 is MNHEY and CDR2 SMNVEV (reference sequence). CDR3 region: CASRLHLDGGYTF. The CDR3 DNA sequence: TGTGCCAGCAGACTACATTTGGATGGCGGCTACACCTTC.

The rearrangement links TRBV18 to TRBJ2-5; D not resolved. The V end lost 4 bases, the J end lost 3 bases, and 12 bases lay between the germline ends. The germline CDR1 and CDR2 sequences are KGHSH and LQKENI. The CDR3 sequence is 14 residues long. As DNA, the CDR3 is TGTGCCAGCTCACGCAGTTCGGAGAAAGAGACCCAGTACTTC. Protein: CASSRSSEKETQYF.

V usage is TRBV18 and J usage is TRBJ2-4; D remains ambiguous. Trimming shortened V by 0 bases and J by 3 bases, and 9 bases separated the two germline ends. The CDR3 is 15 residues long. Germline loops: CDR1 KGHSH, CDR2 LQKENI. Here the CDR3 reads CASSPPTSGKNIQYF. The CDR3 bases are TGTGCCAGCTCACCACCAACGTCGGGCAAAAACATTCAGTACTTC.

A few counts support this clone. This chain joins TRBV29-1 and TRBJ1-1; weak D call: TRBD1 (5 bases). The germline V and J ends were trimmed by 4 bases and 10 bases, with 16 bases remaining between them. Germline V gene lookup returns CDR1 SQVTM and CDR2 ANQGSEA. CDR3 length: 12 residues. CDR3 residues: CSVGGQRGGAFF. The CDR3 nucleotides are TGCAGCGTTGGTGGTCAGAGGGGAGGAGCTTTCTTT.